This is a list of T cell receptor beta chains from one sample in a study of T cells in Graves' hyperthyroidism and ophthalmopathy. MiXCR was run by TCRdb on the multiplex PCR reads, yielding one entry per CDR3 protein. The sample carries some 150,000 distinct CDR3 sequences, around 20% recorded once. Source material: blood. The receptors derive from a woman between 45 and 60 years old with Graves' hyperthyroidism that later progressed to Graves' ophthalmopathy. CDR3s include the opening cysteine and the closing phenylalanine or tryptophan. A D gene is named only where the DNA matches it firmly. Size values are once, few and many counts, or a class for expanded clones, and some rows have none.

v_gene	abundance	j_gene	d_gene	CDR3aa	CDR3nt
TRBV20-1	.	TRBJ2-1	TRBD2	CSARQLAGAQYNEQFF	TGCAGTGCTAGGCAGTTAGCGGGAGCACAGTACAATGAGCAGTTCTTC
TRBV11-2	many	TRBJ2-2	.	CASRGVEAGELFF	TGTGCCAGCCGAGGAGTGGAGGCCGGGGAGCTGTTTTTT
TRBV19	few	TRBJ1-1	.	CASSSSSGGRTEAFF	TGTGCCAGTAGTTCGTCCTCGGGAGGGAGAACTGAAGCTTTCTTT
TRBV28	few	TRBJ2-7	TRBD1	CASNKPGGLSYEQYF	TGTGCCAGCAACAAGCCAGGGGGTCTCTCCTACGAGCAGTACTTC
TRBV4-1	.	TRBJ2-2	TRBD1	CASSHGRDRGLLFF	TGCGCCAGCAGCCATGGCCGGGACAGGGGCTTGCTGTTTTTT
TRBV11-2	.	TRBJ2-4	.	CASSVRGVEAKNIQYF	TGTGCCAGCAGCGTTAGGGGTGTGGAAGCCAAAAACATTCAGTACTTC
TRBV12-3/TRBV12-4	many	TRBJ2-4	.	CASSPGNIQYF	TGTGCCAGCAGCCCAGGGAACATTCAGTACTTC
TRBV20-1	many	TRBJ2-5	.	CSARGPTSILSETQYF	TGCAGTGCTAGAGGCCCAACTAGCATACTCAGTGAGACCCAGTACTTC
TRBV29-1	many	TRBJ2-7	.	CSVRHRSSWGSYEQYF	TGCAGCGTTCGACACCGTAGTAGTTGGGGTTCCTACGAGCAGTACTTC
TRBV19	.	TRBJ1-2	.	CASSVSGTWEGYTF	TGTGCCAGTAGTGTATCCGGGACTTGGGAAGGCTACACCTTC
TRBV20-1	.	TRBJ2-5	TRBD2	CSARDLAGGQETQYF	TGCAGTGCTAGAGATCTAGCGGGGGGTCAAGAGACCCAGTACTTC
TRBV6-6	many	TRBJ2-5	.	CASSYARGQETQYF	TGTGCCAGCAGTTACGCCCGTGGACAAGAGACCCAGTACTTC
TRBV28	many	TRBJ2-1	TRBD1	CASSLNRGNEQFF	TGTGCCAGCAGTTTAAACAGGGGGAATGAGCAGTTCTTC
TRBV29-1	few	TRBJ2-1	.	CSVPNLISLTTNEQFF	TGCAGCGTCCCCAACTTGATCTCCCTAACAACCAATGAGCAGTTCTTC
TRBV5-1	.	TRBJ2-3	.	CASSGGVGFTDTQYF	TGCGCCAGCAGCGGCGGAGTAGGGTTCACAGATACGCAGTATTTT
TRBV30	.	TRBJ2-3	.	CAWYAIRGLTDTQYF	TGTGCCTGGTACGCTATCAGGGGACTCACAGATACGCAGTATTTT
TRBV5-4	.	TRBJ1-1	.	CASSFPEGGEAFF	TGTGCCAGCAGCTTTCCTGAGGGGGGTGAAGCTTTCTTT
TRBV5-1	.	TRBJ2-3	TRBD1	CASSRQGTGRDTQYF	TGCGCCAGCAGCAGACAGGGGACCGGTAGAGATACGCAGTATTTT
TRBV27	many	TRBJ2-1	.	CASSLTGTNYNEQFF	TGTGCCAGCAGCCTGACCGGGACAAACTACAATGAGCAGTTCTTC
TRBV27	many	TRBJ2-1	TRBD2	CASSLVAGGDEQFF	TGTGCCAGCAGTTTGGTAGCGGGAGGAGATGAGCAGTTCTTC
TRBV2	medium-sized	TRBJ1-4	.	CASSEVRTTSLYEKLFF	TGTGCCAGCAGTGAAGTCCGAACCACCTCACTATATGAAAAACTGTTTTTT
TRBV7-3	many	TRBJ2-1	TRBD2	CASSSRGLAGAYEQFF	TGTGCCAGCAGCTCGCGAGGACTAGCGGGAGCCTATGAGCAGTTCTTC
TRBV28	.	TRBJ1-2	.	CASSFWQGFNYGYTF	TGTGCCAGCAGTTTCTGGCAGGGATTTAACTATGGCTACACCTTC
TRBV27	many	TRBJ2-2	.	CASSTQGYTGELFF	TGTGCCAGCAGTACACAGGGTTACACCGGGGAGCTGTTTTTT
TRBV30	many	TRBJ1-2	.	CAWRSLADGGYTF	TGTGCCTGGAGATCCTTGGCGGATGGGGGCTACACCTTC
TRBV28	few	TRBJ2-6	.	CASSFWSGANVLTF	TGTGCCAGCAGTTTTTGGTCTGGGGCCAACGTCCTGACTTTC
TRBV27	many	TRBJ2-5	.	CASSLVPWGETQYF	TGTGCCAGCAGTTTGGTCCCTTGGGGGGAGACCCAGTACTTC
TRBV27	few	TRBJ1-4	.	CASSTGSTNEKLFF	TGTGCCAGCAGTACAGGGTCAACTAATGAAAAACTGTTTTTT
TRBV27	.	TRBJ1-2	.	CASSDLSRSYGYTF	TGTGCCAGCAGTGATCTTTCTAGGAGCTATGGCTACACCTTC
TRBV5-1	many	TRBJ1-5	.	CASSRGDGSQPQHF	TGCGCCAGCAGCCGAGGGGACGGAAGTCAGCCCCAGCATTTT
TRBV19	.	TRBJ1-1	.	CASCGGTIAMNTEAFF	TGTGCCAGTTGTGGGGGGACGATAGCCATGAACACTGAAGCTTTCTTT
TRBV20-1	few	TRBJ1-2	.	CSAELWLGSYGYTF	TGCAGTGCAGAACTGTGGTTAGGGTCCTATGGCTACACCTTC
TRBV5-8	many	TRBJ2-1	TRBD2	CASSLGPSGAIYNEQFF	TGTGCCAGCAGCTTGGGGCCTAGCGGGGCTATCTACAATGAGCAGTTCTTC
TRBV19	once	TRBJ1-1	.	CASSIGGRGGRTEAFF	TGTGCCAGTAGTATAGGGGGCAGGGGAGGACGCACTGAAGCTTTCTTT
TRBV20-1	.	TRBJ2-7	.	CSAGSYSYEQYF	TGCAGTGCTGGGTCCTACTCCTACGAGCAGTACTTC
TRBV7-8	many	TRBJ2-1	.	CASRLRDLPYNEQFF	TGTGCCAGCAGATTGCGGGACCTCCCCTACAATGAGCAGTTCTTC
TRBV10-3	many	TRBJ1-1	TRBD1	CATTGGNTEAFF	TGTGCCACTACAGGGGGGAACACTGAAGCTTTCTTT
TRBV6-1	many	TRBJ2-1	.	CASRGSAYNEQFF	TGTGCCAGCAGGGGTTCAGCGTACAATGAGCAGTTCTTC
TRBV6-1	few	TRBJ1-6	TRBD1	CASRNRGLRDNSPLHF	TGTGCCAGCAGAAACAGGGGGCTCAGAGATAATTCACCCCTCCACTTT
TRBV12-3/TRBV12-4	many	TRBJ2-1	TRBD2	CASSFAGLAYNEQFF	TGTGCCAGCAGTTTCGCGGGACTAGCCTACAATGAGCAGTTCTTC
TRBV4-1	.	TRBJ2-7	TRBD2	CASSHHWTSGTIYEQYF	TGCGCCAGCAGCCACCACTGGACTAGCGGGACCATCTACGAGCAGTACTTC
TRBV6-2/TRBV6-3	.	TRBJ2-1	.	CASSFVPYNEQFF	TGTGCCAGCAGTTTCGTCCCGTACAATGAGCAGTTCTTC
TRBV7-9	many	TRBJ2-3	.	CASSLPPSGLGTDTQYF	TGTGCCAGCAGCTTACCCCCGTCGGGGTTGGGCACAGATACGCAGTATTTT
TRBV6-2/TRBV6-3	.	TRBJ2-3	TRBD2	CASSYSRAGGTDTQYF	TGTGCCAGCAGTTACTCTAGAGCGGGGGGCACAGATACGCAGTATTTT
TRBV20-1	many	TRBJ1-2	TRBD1	CSARDRGQGANYGYTF	TGCAGTGCTAGAGATCGAGGACAGGGGGCAAACTATGGCTACACCTTC
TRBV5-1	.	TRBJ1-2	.	CASSLNIGGYTF	TGCGCCAGCAGCTTGAATATCGGGGGCTACACCTTC
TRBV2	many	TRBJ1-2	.	CASSEVGGNYGYTF	TGTGCCAGCAGTGAGGTCGGCGGCAACTATGGCTACACCTTC
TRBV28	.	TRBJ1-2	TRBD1	CASSQAAGGQTYGYTF	TGTGCCAGCAGCCAAGCGGCAGGGGGGCAGACCTATGGCTACACCTTC
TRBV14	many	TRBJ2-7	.	CASSQDRVTNEQYF	TGTGCCAGCAGCCAAGACAGGGTGACGAACGAGCAGTACTTC
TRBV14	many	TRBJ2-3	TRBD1	CASSPRTGSTDTQYF	TGTGCCAGCAGCCCGCGGACAGGGAGCACAGATACGCAGTATTTT
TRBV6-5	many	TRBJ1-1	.	CASSYDGGGLNTEAFF	TGTGCCAGCAGTTATGACGGTGGAGGTCTGAACACTGAAGCTTTCTTT